These 2 T cell receptor beta chains share one sample of origin, sequenced in a study of shared clonotypes between healthy human individuals. The naive CD8 fraction comprised CD45RO-negative cells positively selected for CCR7 and excluded terminally differentiated effector memory CD45RA+ cells. Method: immunoSEQ multiplex PCR; TCRdb's copy keeps in-frame clones and lacks some. The table lists roughly 2,000,000 clones, over 85% of them singletons. Material: naive CD8+ T cells sorted from blood. The origin of the receptors is a man aged 18-30 years in good health.

This chain links TRBV18 with TRBJ1-6; D is ambiguous. CDR3 length: 16 residues. With 6 bases removed from V and 0 bases from J, the gap between germline ends came to 12 bases. Germline CDR1 KGHSH, CDR2 LQKENI. CDR3 protein: CASSRPGSSYNSPLHF. The CDR3 coding sequence is TGTGCCAGCTCCAGGCCGGGGAGCTCCTATAATTCACCCCTCCACTTT. Complete variable domain (other parts from reference TRBV18 and TRBJ1-6): NAGVMQNPRHLVRRRGQEARLRCSPMKGHSHVYWYRQLPEEGLKFMVYLQKENIIDESGMPKERFSAEFPKEGPSILRIQQVVRGDSAAYFCASSRPGSSYNSPLHFGNGTRLTVT.

This chain links TRBV7-8 with TRBJ1-1; tentatively, D is TRBD1 (5 bases). Between the trimmed V and J ends, which lost 3 bases and 5 bases, there was a span of 10 bases. This CDR3 has 13 amino acids. Germline V gives CDR1 SGHVS, CDR2 FQNEAQ. The CDR3 region is CASSFFGGTEAFF. The CDR3 bases are TGTGCCAGCAGCTTTTTTGGGGGTACTGAAGCTTTCTTT.